The present T cell receptor beta chain was sequenced within a study of T cell repertoires in cytomegalovirus infection. Study results and caveats: CMV-specific TCR beta clonotypes restricted by HLA-C were the ones dominating the ex vivo response.

TCRdb fed the reads into MiXCR, producing one record per CDR3 protein. This table has roughly 760,000 distinct CDR3 sequences, 35% to 40% appearing once. Comments on this clonotype: Its antigen remains unknown. One end of the junction does not line up with germline, which may come from a read error.

The material sequenced was PBMCs. This TCR was sampled from a human donor in good health (CMV status not recorded). Some clones in this sample may be carry-over from other donors' samples.

CDR3 nucleotide sequence: TGTTCCAGCAGTTCTGGGACGGGTATACTCTACGAGCATTACTTC. Translated: CSSSSGTGILYEHYF. The chain combines TRBV28 with TRBJ2-7; D could derive from TRBD1 or TRBD2 (5 bases each). The CDR3 has 15 residues. Germline assignment: CDR1 MDHEN and CDR2 SYDVKM.